The 16 T cell receptor beta chains reported below all come from one sample, sequenced in a study of T cell changes during pregnancy in multiple sclerosis. TCRdb's table, derived via immunoSEQ multiplex PCR, lists solely in-frame clones and lacks some. This sample has roughly 50,000 clones, with roughly 92% found just once. Sequenced material: CD4+ T cells from peripheral blood mononuclear cells, taken in the third trimester of pregnancy. The source of these receptors is a female donor with multiple sclerosis, enrolled in a pregnancy study.

This chain links TRBV19 with TRBJ2-1; 7 nucleotides match TRBD1. CDR1 LNHDA and CDR2 SQIVND come from the germline V gene (reference sequence). CDR3 size: 15 residues. The V and J ends lost 4 bases and 5 bases, in that order; junction bases with no gene match: 8. The CDR3, as DNA: TGTGCCAGTAGTACTACAGGGGTCCCCCACAATGAGCAGTTCTTC. Translating it yields CASSTTGVPHNEQFF.

J is TRBJ2-1 and V is TRBV7-3, with 13 bases lining up with TRBD2. The CDR3 extends over 17 amino acids. V shed 5 bases, J shed 6 bases, and the junction held 10 bases outside the gene matches. Germline V gives CDR1 SGHTA, CDR2 FQGTGA. CDR3 residues: CASSRRTGLAGVNEQFF. CDR3 DNA sequence: TGTGCCAGCAGCCGTCGGACCGGACTAGCGGGAGTCAATGAGCAGTTCTTC. Full variable domain (missing parts from reference TRBV7-3 and TRBJ2-1): GAGVSQTPSNKVTEKGKYVELRCDPISGHTALYWYRQSLGQGPEFLIYFQGTGAADDSGLPNDRFFAVRPEGSVSTLKIQRTERGDSAVYLCASSRRTGLAGVNEQFFGPGTRLTVL.

The V gene is TRBV5-1, the J gene TRBJ1-5; TRBD1 aligns across 7 bases. Germline CDR1 is SGHRS and CDR2 is YFSETQ. CDR3 length: 16 amino acids. The V and J ends lost 0 bases and 3 bases, in that order; junction bases with no gene match: 6. The CDR3 DNA follows: TGCGCCAGCAGCTTGGATGGGACAGCCAACAATCAGCCCCAGCATTTT. It specifies CASSLDGTANNQPQHF.

This clone is a singleton in its sample. The genes are TRBV18 and TRBJ2-2; perhaps TRBD2 as D (6 bases). Germline lookup yields CDR1 KGHSH and CDR2 LQKENI. This CDR3 is 15 amino acids long. Deletions cut 6 bases from V and 0 bases from J, with 11 bases between. As DNA, the CDR3 is TGTGCCAGCTCTTGGAGGGTCGCGAACACCGGGGAGCTGTTTTTT. This sequence encodes CASSWRVANTGELFF. Full variable domain (missing parts from reference TRBV18 and TRBJ2-2): NAGVMQNPRHLVRRRGQEARLRCSPMKGHSHVYWYRQLPEEGLKFMVYLQKENIIDESGMPKERFSAEFPKEGPSILRIQQVVRGDSAAYFCASSWRVANTGELFFGEGSRLTVL.

The chain is built from TRBV19 and TRBJ2-2, with TRBD1 matching 9 bases. With 4 bases clipped from V and 3 bases from J, the junction kept 9 bases outside the gene matches. The CDR3 length is 17 residues. Looked up from germline, CDR1 is LNHDA and CDR2 is SQIVND (reference sequence). CDR3 protein: CASSTRKGQGYTGELFF. For the CDR3, the DNA is TGTGCCAGTAGTACCCGAAAAGGACAGGGGTACACCGGGGAGCTGTTTTTT.

This chain connects TRBV7-2 to TRBJ1-6; D not resolved. The V and J ends lost 5 bases and 12 bases respectively, with 14 bases between them. The CDR3 consists of 13 residues. Germline values: CDR1 SGHTA, CDR2 FQGNSA. CDR3 in amino acids: CASSRDRRGPLHF. The CDR3 bases are TGTGCCAGCAGCCGTGATCGGCGGGGACCCCTCCACTTT. Complete variable domain (other parts from reference TRBV7-2 and TRBJ1-6): GAGVSQSPSNKVTEKGKDVELRCDPISGHTALYWYRQSLGQGLEFLIYFQGNSAPDKSGLPSDRFSAERTGGSVSTLTIQRTQQEDSAVYLCASSRDRRGPLHFGNGTRLTVT.

V usage is TRBV19 and J usage is TRBJ2-1; 7 bases agree with TRBD1. Looked up from germline, CDR1 is LNHDA and CDR2 is SQIVND (reference sequence). The CDR3 sequence is 14 residues long. With 4 bases clipped from V and 7 bases from J, the junction kept 7 bases outside the gene matches. The CDR3 loop is CASSTGTDANEQFF. Written as DNA, the CDR3 is TGTGCCAGTAGTACCGGGACAGACGCGAATGAGCAGTTCTTC.

This chain uses TRBV10-3 with TRBJ1-2, with 10 bases fitting TRBD1. The V gene's germline CDR1 is ENHRY and CDR2 SYGVKD. The CDR3 extends over 14 amino acids. J gave up 4 bases and V 8 bases, and 7 bases lay outside the gene matches. CDR3 DNA: TGTGCCATCCCAAGGACAGGGGGAAGCTATGGCTACACCTTC. Protein sequence: CAIPRTGGSYGYTF.

This rearrangement joins TRBV14 to TRBJ2-1; 14 bases are a match to TRBD2. The CDR3 totals 15 residues. Germline CDR1 SGHDN, CDR2 FVKESK. Trimming removed 4 bases from V and 7 bases from J; junction bases left unmatched: 3. CDR3 nucleotide sequence: TGTGCCAGCAGCCCCGGGACTAGCGGGAGTAATGAGCAGTTCTTC. This encodes CASSPGTSGSNEQFF.

As to this clone: One end of the junction fails to match germline, which may point to a read error. This chain joins TRBV20-1 and TRBJ2-5, with 8 bases identical to TRBD2. Germline V gives CDR1 DFQATT, CDR2 SNEGSKA (reference sequence). The CDR3 contains 11 residues. CDR3 sequence (DNA): TGCAGTGCTAGAGCGCCGGGACTAGAGAACTTC. The encoded protein is CSARAPGLENF.

The table lists this clone with a count of one. V and J are TRBV19 and TRBJ2-3; D gene uncertain. The germline V and J ends were trimmed by 7 bases and 6 bases, with 11 bases remaining between them. The CDR3 covers 12 residues. From germline, CDR1 is LNHDA and CDR2 SQIVND (reference sequence). The CDR3 loop reads CASNTGLDTQYF. The CDR3 bases are TGTGCCAGTAACACGGGTCTGGATACGCAGTATTTT.

The chain carries TRBV4-1 and TRBJ2-3, with 9 bases that match TRBD2. Germline assignment: CDR1 MGHRA and CDR2 YSYEKL. V lost 1 base, J lost 1 base, and 0 bases stayed unmatched. This CDR3 has 15 residues. Here the CDR3 reads CASSQGLAGTDTQYF. CDR3 DNA sequence: TGCGCCAGCAGCCAAGGACTAGCGGGCACAGATACGCAGTATTTT.

The chain joins TRBV30 to TRBJ2-5; D is unclear. The CDR3 has 13 residues. Trimming left V 0 bases short and J 2 bases short, with 7 bases between. CDR1 is GTSNPN, CDR2 SVGIG, per germline (reference sequence). CDR3 nucleotides: TGTGCCTGGAGTGTTGGGCCGCAAGAGACCCAGTACTTC. Residues: CAWSVGPQETQYF. The complete variable domain, with remaining parts taken from reference TRBV30 and TRBJ2-5, reads SQTIHQWPATLVQPVGSPLSLECTVEGTSNPNLYWYRQAAGRGLQLLFYSVGIGQISSEVPQNLSASRPQDRQFILSSKKLLLSDSGFYLCAWSVGPQETQYFGPGTRLLVL.

The chain joins TRBV5-1 to TRBJ1-1; the D gene is possibly TRBD1 (6 bases). V lost 5 bases and J lost 4, with 18 bases in between. The CDR3 spans 15 residues. Germline loops: CDR1 SGHRS, CDR2 YFSETQ. CDR3 amino acids: CASSRSGASSTEAFF. In DNA, the CDR3 is TGCGCCAGCAGTCGTTCAGGGGCGTCTTCCACTGAAGCTTTCTTT.

The rearrangement joins TRBV7-2 to TRBJ2-7; D gene ambiguous. The length of the CDR3 is 13 residues. V was cut by 4 bases and J by 3 bases, with 10 bases left in between. Germline-derived CDR1 and CDR2 are SGHTA and FQGNSA. CDR3 DNA sequence: TGTGCCAGCAGCTCCCCAGGCCTCTACGAGCAGTACTTC. Amino acids: CASSSPGLYEQYF.

This chain connects TRBV6-5 to TRBJ1-5; TRBD1 is a possible D gene (6 bases). The CDR3 is made up of 14 amino acids. V was shortened by 3 bases and J by 3 bases, with 9 bases between the two germline ends. CDR1 and CDR2 from the germline V gene are MNHEY and SVGAGI. CDR3 sequence: CASSYRGNNQPQHF. The DNA of the CDR3 is TGTGCCAGCAGTTATAGGGGGAACAATCAGCCCCAGCATTTT.